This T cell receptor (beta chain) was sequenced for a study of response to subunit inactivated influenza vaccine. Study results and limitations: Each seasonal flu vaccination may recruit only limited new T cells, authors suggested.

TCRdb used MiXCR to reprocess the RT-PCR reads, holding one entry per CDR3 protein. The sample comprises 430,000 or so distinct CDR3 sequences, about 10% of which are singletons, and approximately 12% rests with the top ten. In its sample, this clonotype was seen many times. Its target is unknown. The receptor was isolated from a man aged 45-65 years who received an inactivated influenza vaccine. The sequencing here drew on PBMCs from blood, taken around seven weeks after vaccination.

The DNA for the CDR3 is TGTGCCAGCACCATCTCTGGGTCCGAGCAGTACTTC. This codes for CASTISGSEQYF. The rearrangement joins TRBV12-3 or TRBV12-4 to TRBJ2-7; the D is unclear. V lost 7 bases to trimming and J lost 6 bases, with 13 bases between them. The CDR3 is made up of 12 amino acids.